This T cell receptor (beta chain) was captured in a study of T cell changes during pregnancy in multiple sclerosis. TCRdb's copy holds only in-frame clones and misses some; the assay was immunoSEQ multiplex PCR. The repertoire holds more than 80,000 clones, over 80% seen once, with about 3.8% in the top ten. The sequencing used PBMCs, collected in the first trimester of pregnancy. The clonotype was recovered from a female donor in good health, serving as a control in a pregnancy study. Some clones in this sample may be carry-over from other donors' samples.

The CDR3 spells CASHGAWLAGGDETQYF. CDR3 DNA sequence: TGTGCCAGCCACGGAGCGTGGCTAGCGGGAGGGGATGAGACCCAGTACTTC. J is TRBJ2-5 and V is TRBV2; 12 bases are shared with TRBD2. The germline V gene has CDR1 SNHLY and CDR2 FYNNEI. V trimming: 8 bases; J trimming: 5 bases; junction bases outside the gene matches: 15. This CDR3 is built from 17 residues.